This T cell receptor (beta chain) is from a study of T-cell reconstitution after alpha-beta-depleted transplantation in children. This clonotype was picked up many times. The trim removed 4 bases at V and 2 bases at J, leaving 17 bases unmatched. The CDR3 is 18 amino acids. Germline CDR1 SGHRS, CDR2 YFSETQ. Unique molecular identifiers were incorporated during preparation of the TCRbeta library. TCRdb passed the PCR reads through MiXCR, listing each CDR3 protein once. Among 140,000 to 150,000 distinct CDR3 sequences, roughly 9% were seen once, and the ten largest hold 15% to 20%. The material was PBMCs, mostly from graft donor cells, obtained 180 days after TCRalphabeta/CD19-depleted stem cell transplant. This chain connects TRBV5-1 to TRBJ2-7, with 8 bases lining up with TRBD2. The TCR originated in a female patient between 2 and 15 years old who had a stem cell transplant for congenital amegakaryocytic thrombocytopenia, so the T cells may come from the graft donor. The DNA of the CDR3 is TGCGCCAGCAGCCCGACACAAATTAGCGGGAAGGTCCCCTACGAGCAGTACTTC. Residues: CASSPTQISGKVPYEQYF.